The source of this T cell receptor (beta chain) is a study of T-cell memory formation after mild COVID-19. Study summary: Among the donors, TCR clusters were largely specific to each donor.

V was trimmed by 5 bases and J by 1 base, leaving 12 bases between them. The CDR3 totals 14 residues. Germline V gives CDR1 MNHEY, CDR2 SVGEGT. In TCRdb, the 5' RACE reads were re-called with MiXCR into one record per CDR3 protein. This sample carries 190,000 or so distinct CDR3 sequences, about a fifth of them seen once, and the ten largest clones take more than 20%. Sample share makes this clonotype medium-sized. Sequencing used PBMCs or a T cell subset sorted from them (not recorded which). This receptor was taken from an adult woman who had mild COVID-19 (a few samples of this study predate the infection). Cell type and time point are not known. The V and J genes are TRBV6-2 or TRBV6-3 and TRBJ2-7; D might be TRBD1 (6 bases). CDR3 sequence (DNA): TGTGCCAGCAGTCTGCCGGACAGTTCCTACGAGCAGTACTTC. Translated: CASSLPDSSYEQYF.